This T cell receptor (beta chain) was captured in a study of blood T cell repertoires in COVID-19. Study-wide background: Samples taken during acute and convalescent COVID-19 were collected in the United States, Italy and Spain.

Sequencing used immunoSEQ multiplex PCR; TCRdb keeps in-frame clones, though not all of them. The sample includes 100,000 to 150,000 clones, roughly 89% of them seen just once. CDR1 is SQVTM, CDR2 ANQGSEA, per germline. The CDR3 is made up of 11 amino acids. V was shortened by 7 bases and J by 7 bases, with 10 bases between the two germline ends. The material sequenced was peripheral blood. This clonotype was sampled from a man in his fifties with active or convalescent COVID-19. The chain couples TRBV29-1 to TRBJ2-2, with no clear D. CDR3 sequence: CSGYGLGELFF. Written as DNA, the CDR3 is TGCAGCGGATATGGCCTCGGGGAGCTGTTTTTT.